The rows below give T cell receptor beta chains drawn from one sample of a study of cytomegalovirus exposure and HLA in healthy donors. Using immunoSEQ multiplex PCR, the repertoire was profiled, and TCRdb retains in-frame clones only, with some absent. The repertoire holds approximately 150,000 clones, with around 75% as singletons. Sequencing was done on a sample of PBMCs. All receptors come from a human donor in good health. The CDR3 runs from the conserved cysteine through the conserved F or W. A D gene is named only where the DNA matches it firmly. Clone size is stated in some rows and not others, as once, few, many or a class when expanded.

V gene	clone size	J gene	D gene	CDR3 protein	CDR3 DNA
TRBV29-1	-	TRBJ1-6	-	CSVVSGWRSPFHF	TGCAGCGTTGTAAGCGGTTGGCGTTCACCCTTCCACTTT
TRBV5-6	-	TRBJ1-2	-	CASSGQNYGYTF	TGTGCCAGCAGCGGACAGAACTATGGCTACACCTTC
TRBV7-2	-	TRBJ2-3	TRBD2	CASSFLAGSSTDTQYF	TGTGCCAGCAGCTTCCTAGCGGGGTCTAGCACAGATACGCAGTATTTT
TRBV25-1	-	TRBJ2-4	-	CASSEQGKNIQYF	TGTGCCAGCAGTGAACAGGGTAAAAACATTCAGTACTTC
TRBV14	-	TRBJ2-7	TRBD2	CASSHLAGGTYEQYF	TGTGCCAGCAGCCATTTAGCGGGGGGAACCTACGAGCAGTACTTC
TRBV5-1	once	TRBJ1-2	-	CASSQQDTAGGYTF	TGCGCCAGCAGCCAACAGGACACGGCGGGGGGCTACACCTTC
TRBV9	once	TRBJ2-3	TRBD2	CASSVATGGAGDTQYF	TGTGCCAGCAGCGTAGCTACCGGGGGGGCTGGAGATACGCAGTATTTT
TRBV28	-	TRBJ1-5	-	CASTQGHQPQHF	TGTGCCAGCACGCAGGGCCATCAGCCCCAGCATTTT
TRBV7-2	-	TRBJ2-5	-	CASSFGRGGETQYF	TGTGCCAGCAGCTTCGGGAGAGGAGGAGAGACCCAGTACTTC
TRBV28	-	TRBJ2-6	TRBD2	CASSLWTGGPLEANVLTF	TGTGCCAGCAGTTTATGGACGGGGGGACCTCTGGAGGCCAACGTCCTGACTTTC
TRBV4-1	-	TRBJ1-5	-	CASSQVRGARGNQPQHF	TGCGCCAGCAGCCAAGTCCGGGGGGCGCGAGGCAATCAGCCCCAGCATTTT
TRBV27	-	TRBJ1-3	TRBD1	CASSHRQGAGGNTIYF	TGTGCCAGCAGTCACAGACAGGGGGCTGGTGGAAACACCATATATTTT
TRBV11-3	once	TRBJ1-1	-	CASSGPGEGAEAFF	TGTGCCAGCAGCGGTCCAGGGGAAGGTGCTGAAGCTTTCTTT
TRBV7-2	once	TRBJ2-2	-	CASSPVFSRIEGFGGELFF	TGTGCCAGCAGCCCTGTTTTTAGCCGAATTGAGGGATTCGGCGGGGAGCTGTTTTTT
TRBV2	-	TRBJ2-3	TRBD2	CASSQGTSGGARTQYF	TGTGCCAGCAGTCAGGGGACTAGCGGGGGGGCCAGGACGCAGTATTTT
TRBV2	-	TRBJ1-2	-	CASTRMGADHYGYTF	TGTGCCAGCACTAGAATGGGAGCAGATCACTATGGCTACACCTTC
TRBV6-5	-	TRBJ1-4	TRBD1	CASSWGQGAEKLFF	TGTGCCAGCAGTTGGGGACAGGGAGCTGAAAAACTGTTTTTT
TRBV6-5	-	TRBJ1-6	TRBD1	CASSVGTGGLSPLHF	TGTGCCAGCAGCGTAGGGACAGGGGGACTTTCACCCCTCCACTTT
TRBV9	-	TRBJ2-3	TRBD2	CASSVAGRGIDTQYF	TGTGCCAGCAGCGTAGCTGGGCGGGGGATAGATACGCAGTATTTT
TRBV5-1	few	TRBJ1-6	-	CASCETSRGGFSPLHF	TGCGCCAGCTGCGAAACGAGCAGGGGTGGTTTTTCACCCCTCCACTTT
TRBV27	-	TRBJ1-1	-	CASSARSGGTEAFF	TGTGCCAGCTCGGCCCGGTCGGGGGGCACTGAAGCTTTCTTT
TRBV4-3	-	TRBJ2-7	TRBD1	CASSQDGPGTDTYEQYF	TGCGCCAGCAGCCAAGACGGCCCCGGGACAGACACCTACGAGCAGTACTTC
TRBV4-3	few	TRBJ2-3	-	CASSQGVDGEAWDTQYF	TGCGCCAGCAGCCAAGGTGTCGACGGGGAAGCATGGGATACGCAGTATTTT
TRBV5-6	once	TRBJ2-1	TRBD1	CASSPRTGGSLGYNEQFF	TGTGCCAGCAGCCCCCGGACAGGGGGATCCTTAGGCTACAATGAGCAGTTCTTC
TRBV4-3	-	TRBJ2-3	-	CASSHEANPGTDTQYF	TGCGCCAGCAGCCATGAGGCCAACCCGGGCACAGATACGCAGTATTTT
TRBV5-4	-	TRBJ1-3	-	CASSSGTPGNTIYF	TGTGCCAGCAGCTCGGGGACACCGGGAAACACCATATATTTT
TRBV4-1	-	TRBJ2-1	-	CASSQDPADEQFF	TGCGCCAGCAGCCAAGACCCAGCGGACGAGCAGTTCTTC